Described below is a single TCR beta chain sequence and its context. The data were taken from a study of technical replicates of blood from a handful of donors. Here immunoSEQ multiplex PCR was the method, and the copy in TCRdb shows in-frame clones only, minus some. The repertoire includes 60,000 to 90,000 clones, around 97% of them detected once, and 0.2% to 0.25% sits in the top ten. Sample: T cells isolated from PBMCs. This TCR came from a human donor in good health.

DNA for the CDR3: TGTGCCAGCAGCTTGTTCCAGGGGGAGACCCAGTACTTC. The encoded protein is CASSLFQGETQYF. The chain employs TRBV5-4 and TRBJ2-5, with TRBD1 as a possible D gene (6 bases). Germline values: CDR1 SGHNT, CDR2 YYREEE (reference sequence). V lost 1 base and J lost 5, with 9 bases in between. The CDR3 runs 13 residues.